These 26 T cell receptor beta chains came from one sample sequenced in a study of blood T cell repertoires in COVID-19. Method: immunoSEQ multiplex PCR; TCRdb's copy keeps in-frame clones and lacks some. The table records 95,000 to 150,000 clones, over 80% of them present only once. Sequenced sample: PBMCs or T cells enriched from blood (not recorded which). The receptors shown here come from a woman in her thirties who had recovered from COVID-19.

V gene TRBV5-1 combines with J gene TRBJ2-7, with D perhaps TRBD2 (5 bases). The CDR3 is 14 residues long. Trimming removed 5 bases from V and 6 bases from J, with 18 bases in between. Germline CDR1 and CDR2: SGHRS and YFSETQ. CDR3 coding DNA: TGCGCCAGCAGGGTCATAGCGAACGCCCCCGAGCAGTACTTC. Translating gives CASRVIANAPEQYF.

The genes are TRBV25-1 and TRBJ1-2; TRBD1 aligns across 8 bases. CDR1 and CDR2 (germline): MGHDK, SYGVNS. The CDR3 is made up of 14 amino acids. J lost 4 bases, V lost 6 bases, and 7 bases had no gene match. The CDR3 bases are TGTGCCAGCAGGCCCCAGGGGGCTGGCTATGGCTACACCTTC. It is translated as CASRPQGAGYGYTF.

This sequence joins TRBV7-3 and TRBJ1-5; tentatively, D is TRBD1 (6 bases). CDR3 length: 15 residues. Germline CDR1 is SGHTA and CDR2 is FQGTGA. The V end was cut by 2 bases, the J end by 5 bases, with 13 bases between. The CDR3 protein is CASSLLGGRDQPQHF. The CDR3 DNA reads as TGTGCCAGCAGCTTATTGGGGGGGCGTGATCAGCCCCAGCATTTT.

This chain joins TRBV28 and TRBJ1-1; no clear D gene. The germline gives CDR1 MDHEN, CDR2 SYDVKM. The CDR3 loop spans 15 amino acids. Trimming pared 5 bases from V and 1 base from J, leaving 14 bases between. The CDR3 DNA follows: TGTGCCAGCAGTGGTTATCGTAGTAGGAACACTGAAGCTTTCTTT. It specifies CASSGYRSRNTEAFF. The whole variable domain, remainder taken from reference TRBV28 and TRBJ1-1, is DVKVTQSSRYLVKRTGEKVFLECVQDMDHENMFWYRQDPGLGLRLIYFSYDVKMKEKGDIPEGYSVSREKKERFSLILESASTNQTSMYLCASSGYRSRNTEAFFGQGTRLTVV.

The rearrangement joins TRBV19 to TRBJ1-5; D is possibly TRBD1 (5 bases). The germline V and J ends were trimmed by 3 bases and 6 bases, with 12 bases remaining between them. The CDR3 contains 14 residues. Germline CDR1 LNHDA, CDR2 SQIVND (reference sequence). CDR3 region: CASSIWGVGQPQHF. The CDR3 DNA reads as TGTGCCAGTAGTATCTGGGGGGTTGGTCAGCCCCAGCATTTT.

The chain combines TRBV11-2 with TRBJ2-1; D is uncertain. Trimming took off 1 base at V and 10 bases at J, with 8 bases between the two ends. The CDR3 is 12 residues long. Germline assignment: CDR1 SGHAT and CDR2 FQNNGV. The DNA of the CDR3 is TGTGCCAGCAGCTTAGGGCGGAGAGAGCAGTTCTTC. This translates into CASSLGRREQFF.

The rearrangement joins TRBV19 to TRBJ2-5; D is possibly TRBD1 (7 bases). V was shortened by 5 bases and J by 2 bases, with 15 bases between the two germline ends. This CDR3 is built from 15 residues. From germline, CDR1 is LNHDA and CDR2 SQIVND (reference sequence). CDR3 bases: TGTGCCAGTAGTCAGGGGGGATTTTGGCAAGAGACCCAGTACTTC. Its translation: CASSQGGFWQETQYF.

CDR3: CASSNRDRVHYGYTF. The CDR3 coding sequence is TGTGCCAGCAGTAACCGGGACAGGGTCCACTATGGCTACACCTTC. The chain is built from TRBV6-5 and TRBJ1-2; TRBD1 matches at 9 bases. In germline, CDR1 is MNHEY, CDR2 SVGAGI. The CDR3 is 15 amino acids. With V trimmed by 5 bases and J by 3 bases, 7 bases remained unmatched.

The chain has TRBV4-3 and TRBJ1-5; TRBD1 matches 7 bases. This CDR3 has 15 residues. The germline gives CDR1 LGHNA, CDR2 YSLEER. V lost 2 bases, J lost 0 bases, and 1 base stayed unmatched. The chain's CDR3 is CASSQYRGSNQPQHF. DNA of the CDR3: TGCGCCAGCAGCCAATACAGGGGTAGCAATCAGCCCCAGCATTTT.

The chain is built from TRBV7-3 and TRBJ2-2; the match to TRBD1 covers 7 bases. CDR1 SGHTA and CDR2 FQGTGA come from the germline V gene. With 4 bases clipped from V and 5 bases from J, the junction kept 10 bases outside the gene matches. This CDR3 comprises 16 residues. The CDR3 region is CASSSSTGVGTGELFF. CDR3 bases: TGTGCCAGCAGCTCCTCCACAGGGGTTGGTACCGGGGAGCTGTTTTTT. The variable domain in full, with the rest retrieved from reference TRBV7-3 and TRBJ2-2, is GAGVSQTPSNKVTEKGKYVELRCDPISGHTALYWYRQSLGQGPEFLIYFQGTGAADDSGLPNDRFFAVRPEGSVSTLKIQRTERGDSAVYLCASSSSTGVGTGELFFGEGSRLTVL.

The J gene is TRBJ2-2, the V gene TRBV7-2, with D perhaps matching TRBD2 (6 bases). The CDR3 extends over 16 amino acids. Trimming took off 1 base at V and 0 bases at J, with 9 bases between the two ends. Looked up from germline, CDR1 is SGHTA and CDR2 is FQGNSA. The CDR3 is CASSLGRGSNTGELFF. In nucleotides, the CDR3 is TGTGCCAGCAGCTTAGGGAGGGGCTCGAACACCGGGGAGCTGTTTTTT.

The CDR3 region is CASRISTATEAFF. The DNA for the CDR3 is TGTGCCAGCAGAATATCTACAGCCACTGAAGCTTTCTTT. V gene TRBV28 combines with J gene TRBJ1-1; the D is unclear. CDR1 MDHEN and CDR2 SYDVKM come from the germline V gene. The CDR3 covers 13 residues. V was clipped by 6 bases and J by 4 bases, with 12 bases between them.

This clone was seen a few times. V usage is TRBV5-1 and J usage is TRBJ2-3, with 10 bases matching TRBD2. Germline CDR1 SGHRS, CDR2 YFSETQ. J lost 3 bases, V lost 0 bases, and 10 bases had no gene match. CDR3 size: 18 residues. The CDR3 spells CASSLVSGLANPTDTQYF. CDR3 nucleotides: TGCGCCAGCAGCTTGGTCTCGGGACTAGCGAATCCTACAGATACGCAGTATTTT.

This clone was observed a single time. The CDR3 DNA sequence: TGTGCCAGCAGCCGGGGACAGGGGGGCCTTCAGGCACCCCTCCACTTT. It is translated as CASSRGQGGLQAPLHF. The rearrangement links TRBV5-4 to TRBJ1-6, with 11 bases lining up with TRBD1. V trimming: 4 bases; J trimming: 11 bases; junction bases outside the gene matches: 11. CDR3 length: 16 amino acids. Germline-derived CDR1 and CDR2 are SGHNT and YYREEE (reference sequence).

This rearrangement joins TRBV12-3 or TRBV12-4 to TRBJ1-2; D gene unclear. Trimming left V 3 bases short and J 7 bases short, with 12 bases between. The CDR3 has 13 amino acids. The CDR3 reads CASSLGQAAGYTF. CDR3 nucleotide sequence: TGTGCCAGCAGTTTGGGCCAGGCCGCTGGCTACACCTTC.

This clone was observed a handful of times. V is TRBV7-8 and J is TRBJ2-7; 7 positions match TRBD2. Germline values: CDR1 SGHVS, CDR2 FQNEAQ. The ends lost 5 bases at V and 4 bases at J; junction bases unmatched: 5. The CDR3 length is 13 residues. The CDR3 region has the DNA TGTGCCAGCAGCGCAGGACTAGGGTACGAGCAGTACTTC. Translated: CASSAGLGYEQYF.

The rearrangement joins TRBV19 to TRBJ1-2, with D tentatively TRBD1 (5 bases). Germline V gene sequence: CDR1 LNHDA, CDR2 SQIVND (reference sequence). The CDR3 is made up of 17 amino acids. The germline V and J ends were trimmed by 2 bases and 10 bases, with 26 bases remaining between them. The CDR3 DNA reads as TGTGCCAGTAGTATACGGAATAAGGCCGGGGGAAGGGGTGTCTACACCTTC. This encodes CASSIRNKAGGRGVYTF.

The V call is TRBV18, the J call TRBJ1-2; TRBD1 matches 9 bases. CDR1 is KGHSH and CDR2 is LQKENI in the germline V gene. There are 15 residues in the CDR3. The ends lost 3 bases at V and 2 bases at J; junction bases unmatched: 4. CDR3: CASSPRTGENYGYTF. In DNA, the CDR3 is TGTGCCAGCTCACCCCGGACAGGGGAGAACTATGGCTACACCTTC.

The chain has TRBV7-2 and TRBJ1-2; 7 nucleotides align to TRBD1. Germline CDR1 is SGHTA and CDR2 is FQGNSA. The CDR3 is 12 amino acids. The ends lost 5 bases at V and 6 bases at J; junction bases unmatched: 3. CDR3 in amino acids: CASSATGNGYTF. The CDR3 nucleotides are TGTGCCAGCAGCGCGACAGGGAATGGCTACACCTTC.

The chain joins TRBV18 to TRBJ2-7, with 10 bases fitting TRBD2. The germline V gene has CDR1 KGHSH and CDR2 LQKENI. The CDR3 runs 16 residues. The V segment lost 8 bases and the J segment 6 bases; nucleotides outside the gene matches: 16. In DNA, the CDR3 is TGTGCCAGCACCCGACTAGCGGGCCCTACGCCCAGCGAGCAGTACTTC. The encoded protein is CASTRLAGPTPSEQYF.

The chain recombines TRBV28 with TRBJ2-7; 7 bases map to TRBD2. Germline-derived CDR1 and CDR2 are MDHEN and SYDVKM. The length of the CDR3 is 15 residues. Losses at the gene ends were 5 bases for V and 6 bases for J; bases not matched to a gene: 13. The CDR3 DNA sequence: TGTGCCAGCAGTGAGGAGCGGGAAGGCCCATCCGAGCAGTACTTC. Its protein product is CASSEEREGPSEQYF.

This clone has just one count. DNA for the CDR3: TGTGCCAGCAGGCCCTGGGGGAGCGGGAAGGCGAATGAGCAGTTCTTC. Its translation is CASRPWGSGKANEQFF. The rearrangement links TRBV5-5 to TRBJ2-1, with TRBD2 identical over 7 bases. The germline V gene has CDR1 SGHKS and CDR2 YYEKEE (reference sequence). CDR3 length equals 16 residues. J gave up 7 bases and V 5 bases, and 15 bases lay outside the gene matches.

V usage is TRBV4-3 and J usage is TRBJ1-1, with a tentative D call TRBD1 (5 bases). CDR3 length: 16 amino acids. The V gene lost 0 bases and the J gene lost 0 bases, with 11 bases spanning the gap. Germline assignment: CDR1 LGHNA and CDR2 YSLEER. The CDR3 reads CASSQDSDTMNTEAFF. CDR3 DNA: TGCGCCAGCAGCCAAGATTCGGACACGATGAACACTGAAGCTTTCTTT.

J is TRBJ1-1 and V is TRBV15; 10 nucleotides agree with TRBD1. The CDR3 totals 15 residues. CDR1 LNHNV and CDR2 YYDKDF come from the germline V gene (reference sequence). Trimming removed 1 base from V and 4 bases from J; junction bases left unmatched: 3. The CDR3 reads CATSRGDRGFTEAFF. The CDR3 coding sequence is TGTGCCACCAGCAGAGGGGACAGGGGTTTCACTGAAGCTTTCTTT.

This chain links TRBV18 with TRBJ1-3, with 7 bases identical to TRBD1. CDR3 length equals 16 residues. V lost 1 base, J lost 0 bases, and 3 bases stayed unmatched. The V gene's germline CDR1 is KGHSH and CDR2 LQKENI. CDR3 DNA sequence: TGTGCCAGCTCACCACAGGGACAGACCTCTGGAAACACCATATATTTT. It codes for CASSPQGQTSGNTIYF.

The CDR3 region has the DNA TGTGCCAGCAGTTTACAGACAGATACGCAGTATTTT. Translation: CASSLQTDTQYF. The genes are TRBV28 and TRBJ2-3; D uncertain. Germline assignment: CDR1 MDHEN and CDR2 SYDVKM. The V gene lost 2 bases and the J gene lost 3 bases, with 3 bases spanning the gap. CDR3 length equals 12 residues.